The 16 T cell receptor beta chains below come from one sample, sequenced in a study of identifying expanded T cells in peripheral blood. The repertoire was sequenced with immunoSEQ multiplex PCR; TCRdb's copy has only in-frame clones and lacks some. The table lists about 80,000 clones, roughly 89% of them singletons. Sequencing was done on a sample of blood. Receptors were obtained from a person between 18 and 75 years old in good health.

This chain connects TRBV4-3 to TRBJ1-2, with 11 bases aligning to TRBD1. In germline, CDR1 is LGHNA, CDR2 YSLEER. CDR3 length equals 16 residues. With 1 base clipped from V and 1 base from J, the junction kept 2 bases outside the gene matches. CDR3 in DNA: TGCGCCAGCAGCCAAGGGACAGGGGGCGTTAACTATGGCTACACCTTC. Protein sequence: CASSQGTGGVNYGYTF.

The chain is built from TRBV28 and TRBJ1-5; D is ambiguous. Trimming cost V 2 bases and J 0 bases, with 11 bases left between them. There are 16 residues in the CDR3. Per the germline V gene, CDR1 is MDHEN and CDR2 is SYDVKM. CDR3 region: CASSLGPSNSNQPQHF. CDR3 DNA: TGTGCCAGCAGTTTAGGCCCCAGCAATAGCAATCAGCCCCAGCATTTT.

The gene calls are TRBV27 and TRBJ1-1, with D uncertain. Germline V gene sequence: CDR1 MNHEY, CDR2 SMNVEV (reference sequence). The CDR3 has 14 residues. With 3 bases removed from V and 0 bases from J, the gap between germline ends came to 8 bases. The CDR3 bases are TGTGCCAGCAGTTTCGGCAGGTTGAACACTGAAGCTTTCTTT. This translates into CASSFGRLNTEAFF.

This chain connects TRBV6-6 to TRBJ1-5; tentative D call: TRBD1 (6 bases). Trimming shortened V by 2 bases and J by 7 bases, and 15 bases separated the two germline ends. The CDR3 spans 15 residues. Germline CDR1 reads MNHNY; CDR2 reads SVGAGI (reference sequence). The chain's CDR3 is CASSYHRQANQPQHF. CDR3 in DNA: TGTGCCAGCAGTTACCATCGACAGGCCAACCAGCCCCAGCATTTT.

The V gene is TRBV9, the J gene TRBJ2-5; TRBD1 agrees at 8 bases. The CDR3 is made up of 15 amino acids. V lost 0 bases to trimming and J lost 5 bases; unmatched junction nucleotides: 6. Germline V gene sequence: CDR1 SGDLS, CDR2 YYNGEE. The CDR3, as DNA: TGTGCCAGCAGCGTAGGACAGGGGCTGTGGGAGACCCAGTACTTC. The encoded protein is CASSVGQGLWETQYF.

CDR3 sequence (DNA): TGTGCCAGCAGTGAAGTGGGACAGGGCTTGGGAAAACTGTTTTTT. It codes for CASSEVGQGLGKLFF. The chain has TRBV6-1 and TRBJ1-4; 9 nucleotides match TRBD1. This CDR3 is built from 15 residues. The J segment lost 10 bases and the V segment lost 1 base, leaving 7 bases of the junction unmatched. From germline, CDR1 is MNHNS and CDR2 SASEGT.

The CDR3 spells CSVEEVDRVGKLFF. In DNA form, the CDR3 reads TGCAGCGTTGAAGAGGTGGACAGGGTCGGAAAACTGTTTTTT. The gene calls are TRBV29-1 and TRBJ1-4, with 8 nucleotides matching TRBD1. The CDR3 runs 14 residues. V shed 0 bases and J 10 bases; nucleotides not matched to a gene: 7. CDR1 SQVTM and CDR2 ANQGSEA come from the germline V gene.

The chain carries TRBV7-9 and TRBJ2-1; D not resolved. CDR3 length equals 14 residues. V lost 3 bases and J 4 bases, leaving 10 bases between the germline ends. Germline V lookup: CDR1 SEHNR, CDR2 FQNEAQ (reference sequence). The CDR3 loop reads CASSFLGIYNEQFF. The CDR3 coding sequence is TGTGCCAGCAGCTTCCTAGGGATTTACAATGAGCAGTTCTTC.

V usage is TRBV29-1 and J usage is TRBJ2-3, with 10 positions matching TRBD2. The CDR3 runs 14 residues. From germline, CDR1 is SQVTM and CDR2 ANQGSEA. V trimming: 6 bases; J trimming: 3 bases; junction bases outside the gene matches: 6. CDR3 sequence: CSVRAGGPTDTQYF. Written as DNA, the CDR3 is TGCAGCGTCAGAGCGGGAGGGCCGACAGATACGCAGTATTTT.

V and J are TRBV28 and TRBJ1-5, with a possible D match to TRBD1 (6 bases). The germline V gene encodes CDR1 MDHEN and CDR2 SYDVKM. CDR3 length: 14 residues. With 7 bases removed from V and 6 bases from J, the gap between germline ends came to 16 bases. The CDR3 sequence: CASTRGANSQPQHF. Here the CDR3 DNA reads TGTGCCAGCACGCGGGGGGCTAATAGTCAGCCCCAGCATTTT. Based on the CDR3 plus reference TRBV28 and TRBJ1-5, the full variable domain is DVKVTQSSRYLVKRTGEKVFLECVQDMDHENMFWYRQDPGLGLRLIYFSYDVKMKEKGDIPEGYSVSREKKERFSLILESASTNQTSMYLCASTRGANSQPQHFGDGTRLSIL.

The rearrangement links TRBV9 to TRBJ1-2; 7 positions agree with TRBD1. Germline values: CDR1 SGDLS, CDR2 YYNGEE. The CDR3 loop spans 16 amino acids. The V gene end was trimmed by 3 bases and the J gene end by 4 bases; junction bases not matched to a gene: 12. The CDR3: CASSGQGQRKPYGYTF. The CDR3 region has the DNA TGTGCCAGCAGCGGCCAGGGACAGCGTAAACCCTATGGCTACACCTTC.

This clone has just one count. V gene TRBV28 combines with J gene TRBJ1-2; no definite D call. Germline CDR1 MDHEN, CDR2 SYDVKM. This CDR3 comprises 13 residues. Trimming pared 6 bases from V and 2 bases from J, leaving 10 bases between. CDR3: CASRLPGNYGYTF. The CDR3 DNA follows: TGTGCCAGCAGACTTCCGGGCAACTATGGCTACACCTTC.

The chain links TRBV29-1 to TRBJ2-7, with D possibly matching TRBD2 (6 bases). Germline V gene data show CDR1 as SQVTM and CDR2 as ANQGSEA. The V end was cut by 4 bases, the J end by 0 bases, with 10 bases between. This CDR3 comprises 13 residues. The CDR3 loop is CSVGASDSYEQYF. CDR3 DNA: TGCAGCGTTGGGGCTAGCGACTCCTACGAGCAGTACTTC.

V and J are TRBV5-5 and TRBJ2-7, with a weak D call TRBD1 (6 bases). This CDR3 has 13 residues. CDR1 is SGHKS, CDR2 YYEKEE, per germline (reference sequence). V gave up 4 bases and J gave up 4 bases, with 12 bases separating them. CDR3 bases: TGTGCCAGCAGCGGGGCAGGGGAATACGAGCAGTACTTC. It yields the protein CASSGAGEYEQYF.

Worth noting for this clone: Its ends do not fully match the called genes, so a read error is possible. The rearrangement links TRBV7-6 to TRBJ1-3; TRBD1 agrees at 7 bases. CDR3 size: 16 residues. Germline V gene data show CDR1 as SGHVS and CDR2 as FNYEAQ. The CDR3 region is CASSLGGQVSGNIIYF. The CDR3, as DNA: TGTGCCAGCAGCTTAGGTGGACAGGTCTCTGGAAACATCATATATTTT. The whole variable domain, remainder taken from reference TRBV7-6 and TRBJ1-3, is GAGVSQSPRYKVTKRGQDVALRCDPISGHVSLYWYRQALGQGPEFLTYFNYEAQQDKSGLPNDRFSAERPEGSISTLTIQRTEQRDSAMYRCASSLGGQVSGNIIYFGEGSWLTVV.

The genes are TRBV23-1 and TRBJ2-1; TRBD2 matches 7 bases. TRBV23-1 is given ORF status, its function remaining uncertain. Unmatched junction bases numbered 13, after V lost 2 bases and J lost 0 bases. CDR3 size: 19 residues. The CDR3 loop reads CASSQTFLGREGSYNEQFF. CDR3 DNA: TGCGCCAGCAGTCAAACTTTTCTAGGGAGGGAGGGCTCCTACAATGAGCAGTTCTTC.